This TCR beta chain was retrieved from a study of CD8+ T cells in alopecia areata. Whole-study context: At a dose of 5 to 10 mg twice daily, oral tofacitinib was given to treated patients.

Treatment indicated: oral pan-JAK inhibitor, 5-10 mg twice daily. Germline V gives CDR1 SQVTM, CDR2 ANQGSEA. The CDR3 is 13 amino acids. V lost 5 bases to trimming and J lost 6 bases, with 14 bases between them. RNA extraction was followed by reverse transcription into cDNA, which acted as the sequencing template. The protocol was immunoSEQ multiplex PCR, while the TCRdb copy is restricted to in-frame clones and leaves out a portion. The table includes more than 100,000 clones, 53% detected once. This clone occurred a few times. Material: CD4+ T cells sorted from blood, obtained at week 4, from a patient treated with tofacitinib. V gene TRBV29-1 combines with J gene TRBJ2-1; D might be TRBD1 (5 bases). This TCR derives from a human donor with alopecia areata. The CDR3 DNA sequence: TGCAGCGTTAGGTATGCAGGGCGCAATGAGCAGTTCTTC. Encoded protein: CSVRYAGRNEQFF.